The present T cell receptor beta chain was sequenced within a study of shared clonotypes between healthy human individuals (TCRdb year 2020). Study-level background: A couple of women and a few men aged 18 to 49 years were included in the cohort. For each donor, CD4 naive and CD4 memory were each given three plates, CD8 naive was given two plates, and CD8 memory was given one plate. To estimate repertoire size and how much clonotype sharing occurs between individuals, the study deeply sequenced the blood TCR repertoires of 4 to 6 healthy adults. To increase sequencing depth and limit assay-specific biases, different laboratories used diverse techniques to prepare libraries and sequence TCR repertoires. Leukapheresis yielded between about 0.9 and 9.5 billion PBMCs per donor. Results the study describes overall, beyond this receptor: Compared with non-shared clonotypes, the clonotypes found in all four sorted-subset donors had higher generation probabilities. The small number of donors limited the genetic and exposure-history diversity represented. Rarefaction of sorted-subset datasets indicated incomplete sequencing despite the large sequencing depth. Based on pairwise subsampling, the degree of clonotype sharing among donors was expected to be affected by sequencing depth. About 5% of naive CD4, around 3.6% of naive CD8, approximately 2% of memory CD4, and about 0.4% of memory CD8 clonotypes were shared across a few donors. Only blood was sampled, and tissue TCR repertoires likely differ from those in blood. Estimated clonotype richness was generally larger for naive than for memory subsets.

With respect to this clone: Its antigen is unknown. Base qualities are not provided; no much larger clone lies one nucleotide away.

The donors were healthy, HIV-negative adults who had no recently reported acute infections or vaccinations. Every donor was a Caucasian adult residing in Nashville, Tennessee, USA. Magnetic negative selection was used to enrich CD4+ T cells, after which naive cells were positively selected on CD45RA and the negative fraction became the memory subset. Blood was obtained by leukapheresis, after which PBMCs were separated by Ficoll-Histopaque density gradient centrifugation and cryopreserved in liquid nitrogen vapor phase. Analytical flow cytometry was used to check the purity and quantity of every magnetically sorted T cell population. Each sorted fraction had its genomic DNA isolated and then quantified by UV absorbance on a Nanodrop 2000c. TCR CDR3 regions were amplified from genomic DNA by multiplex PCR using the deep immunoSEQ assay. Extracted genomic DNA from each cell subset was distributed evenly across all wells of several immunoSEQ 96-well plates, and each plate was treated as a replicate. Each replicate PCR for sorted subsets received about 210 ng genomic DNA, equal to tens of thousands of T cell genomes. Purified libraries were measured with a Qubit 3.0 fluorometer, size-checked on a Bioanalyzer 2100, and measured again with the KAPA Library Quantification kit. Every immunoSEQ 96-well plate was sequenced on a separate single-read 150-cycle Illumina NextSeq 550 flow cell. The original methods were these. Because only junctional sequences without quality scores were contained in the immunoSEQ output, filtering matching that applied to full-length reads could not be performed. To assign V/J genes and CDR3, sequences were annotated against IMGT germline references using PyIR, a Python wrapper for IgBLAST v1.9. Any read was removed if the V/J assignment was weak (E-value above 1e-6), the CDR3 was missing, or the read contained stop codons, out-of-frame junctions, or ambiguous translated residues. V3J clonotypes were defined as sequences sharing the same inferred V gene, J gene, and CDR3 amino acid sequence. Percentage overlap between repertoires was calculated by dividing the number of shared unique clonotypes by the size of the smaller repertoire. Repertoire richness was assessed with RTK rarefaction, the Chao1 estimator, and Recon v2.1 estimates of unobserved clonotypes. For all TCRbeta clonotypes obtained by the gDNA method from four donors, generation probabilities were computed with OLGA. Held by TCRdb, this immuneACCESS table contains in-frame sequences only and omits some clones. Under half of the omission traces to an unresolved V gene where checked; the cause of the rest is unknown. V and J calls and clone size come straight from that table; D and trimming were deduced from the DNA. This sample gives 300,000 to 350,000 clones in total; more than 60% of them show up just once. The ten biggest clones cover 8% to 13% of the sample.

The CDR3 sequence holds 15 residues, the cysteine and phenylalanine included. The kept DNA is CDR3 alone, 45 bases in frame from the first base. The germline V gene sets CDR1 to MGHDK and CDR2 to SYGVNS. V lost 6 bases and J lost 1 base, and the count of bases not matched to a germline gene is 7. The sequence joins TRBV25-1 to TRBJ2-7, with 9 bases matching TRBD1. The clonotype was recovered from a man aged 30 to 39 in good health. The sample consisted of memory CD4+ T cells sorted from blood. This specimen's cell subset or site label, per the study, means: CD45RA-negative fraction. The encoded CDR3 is CASSPGGTGSYEQYF. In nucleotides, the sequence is TGTGCCAGCAGCCCCGGGGGGACAGGGTCCTACGAGCAGTACTTC.